This TCR beta chain originates from a study of cytomegalovirus exposure and HLA in healthy donors. Study-wide findings and caveats: When analyzed later, the rates of TCR association showed variation by HLA locus, with DRB1 the most and HLA-C the fewest. In a later analysis, specific HLA alleles were associated with 15,000 or so TCR beta sequences at a 0.05 false discovery rate. The authors later found HLA-associated TCR beta chains more clonally expanded than equally common others.

The PCR used 60 Vbeta and 13 Jbeta primers. Repertoires were generated with immunoSEQ multiplex PCR, while TCRdb's copy carries only in-frame clones and drops some. The table records 120,000 to 150,000 clones, roughly 80% of them present only once. Concerning this clone itself: The antigen remains unidentified.

Healthy bone marrow donors made up the cohort. Sequenced: PBMCs. The TCR was taken from a woman aged 45-59 years in good health and CMV-seropositive.

The CDR3 DNA follows: TGTGCCAGCAGCTTCAACGTAGAGTCCTACAATGAGCAGTTCTTC. This encodes CASSFNVESYNEQFF. The rearrangement joins TRBV11-1 to TRBJ2-1; D gene ambiguous. CDR3 length: 15 residues. The germline CDR1 and CDR2 sequences are SGHAT and FQDESV (reference sequence). V was pared by 3 bases and J by 1 base, with 10 bases between.